Listed below are T cell receptor beta chains from one sample, sequenced in a study of T and B cells in COVID-19 patients. In TCRdb, the multiplex PCR reads were re-called with MiXCR into one record per CDR3 protein. This sample has 6,000 or so distinct CDR3 sequences, with roughly 27% found just once. The specimen was blood. The receptors come from a human donor with active COVID-19. Each CDR3 is given with its conserved first and last residue. The order of the fields is CDR3 protein, CDR3 DNA, V gene, J gene, clone size, D gene. D genes are given only for firm matches. Size tells how often a clone was seen (once, few, many) or the class of an expanded clone, and some rows leave it out.

CDR3: CSATHEGLSYNEQFF
DNA: TGCAGTGCGACACATGAGGGCTTATCGTATAATGAGCAGTTCTTC
V: TRBV20-1
J: TRBJ2-1
size: few
D: .

CDR3: CASSFLDRVGGEQYF
DNA: TGTGCCAGCAGTTTTCTAGACAGGGTAGGGGGAGAGCAGTACTTC
V: TRBV28
J: TRBJ2-7
size: .
D: TRBD1

CDR3: CASGLDQGRGPGELFF
DNA: TGTGCTAGTGGTTTGGATCAGGGGAGGGGGCCTGGGGAGCTGTTTTTT
V: TRBV12-5
J: TRBJ2-2
size: .
D: .

CDR3: CSGRDGPYEQYF
DNA: TGCAGCGGACGGGACGGCCCCTACGAGCAGTACTTC
V: TRBV29-1
J: TRBJ2-7
size: medium-sized
D: .

CDR3: CASSSLLSGTDTQYF
DNA: TGTGCCAGCAGCTCCCTCTTGAGCGGGACAGATACGCAGTATTTT
V: TRBV13
J: TRBJ2-3
size: .
D: .

CDR3: CSAGIGPSEQYF
DNA: TGCAGCGCCGGTATAGGGCCCTCCGAGCAGTACTTC
V: TRBV29-1
J: TRBJ2-7
size: large
D: .

CDR3: CASSYSRFGNLANTGELFF
DNA: TGTGCCAGCAGTTACTCGAGGTTCGGCAACTTAGCGAACACCGGGGAGCTGTTTTTT
V: TRBV6-5
J: TRBJ2-2
size: medium-sized
D: .

CDR3: CASSDRGRTTNTGELFF
DNA: TGTGCCAGCAGTGATAGAGGAAGGACTACGAACACCGGGGAGCTGTTTTTT
V: TRBV6-1
J: TRBJ2-2
size: medium-sized
D: .

CDR3: CSAPRQGGNTGELFF
DNA: TGCAGCGCACCTCGACAGGGGGGAAACACCGGGGAGCTGTTTTTT
V: TRBV29-1
J: TRBJ2-2
size: .
D: TRBD1

CDR3: CAWSGQGRLFF
DNA: TGTGCCTGGAGTGGACAGGGAAGACTGTTTTTT
V: TRBV30
J: TRBJ1-4
size: medium-sized
D: TRBD1

CDR3: CASSPLGAGETEAFF
DNA: TGTGCCAGCTCCCCTTTGGGCGCAGGGGAGACTGAAGCTTTCTTT
V: TRBV18
J: TRBJ1-1
size: many
D: .

CDR3: CASSPPRTRLTTEAFF
DNA: TGTGCCAGCAGTCCCCCCCGGACTCGATTGACTACTGAAGCTTTCTTT
V: TRBV28
J: TRBJ1-1
size: .
D: .

CDR3: CAWSAIGLAGKETQYF
DNA: TGTGCCTGGAGTGCCATAGGACTAGCGGGGAAAGAGACCCAGTACTTC
V: TRBV30
J: TRBJ2-5
size: medium-sized
D: TRBD2

CDR3: CATSRGEGNQPQHF
DNA: TGTGCCACCAGCAGAGGGGAGGGAAATCAGCCCCAGCATTTT
V: TRBV15
J: TRBJ1-5
size: medium-sized
D: .

CDR3: CSARITGRDTEAFF
DNA: TGCAGTGCGCGAATTACAGGGAGGGACACTGAAGCTTTCTTT
V: TRBV20-1
J: TRBJ1-1
size: .
D: .

CDR3: CAMVVAGPYEQYF
DNA: TGTGCCATGGTGGTCGCGGGCCCCTACGAGCAGTACTTC
V: TRBV24-1
J: TRBJ2-7
size: .
D: .

CDR3: CASRTGANTEAFF
DNA: TGTGCCAGTAGAACCGGCGCGAACACTGAAGCTTTCTTT
V: TRBV19
J: TRBJ1-1
size: medium-sized
D: .

CDR3: CSAREGTSGSWEPYEQYF
DNA: TGCAGTGCTAGAGAAGGGACTAGCGGGTCCTGGGAGCCCTACGAGCAGTACTTC
V: TRBV20-1
J: TRBJ2-7
size: .
D: TRBD2

CDR3: CASSPHRAQPQHF
DNA: TGTGCCAGTAGTCCCCATAGGGCTCAGCCCCAGCATTTT
V: TRBV19
J: TRBJ1-5
size: medium-sized
D: .

CDR3: CASSYDGEAFF
DNA: TGTGCCAGCAGTTACGACGGGGAAGCTTTCTTT
V: TRBV6-2/TRBV6-3
J: TRBJ1-1
size: few
D: .

CDR3: CASSPIDRQETQYF
DNA: TGTGCCAGCAGCCCCATAGACAGGCAAGAGACCCAGTACTTC
V: TRBV11-1
J: TRBJ2-5
size: few
D: .

CDR3: CASSVVAGEAEQYF
DNA: TGTGCCAGCAGTGTCGTCGCGGGAGAAGCCGAGCAGTACTTC
V: TRBV12-3/TRBV12-4
J: TRBJ2-7
size: few
D: TRBD2

CDR3: CASSTQPVGEQFF
DNA: TGTGCCAGCAGTACCCAGCCCGTTGGGGAGCAGTTCTTC
V: TRBV6-4
J: TRBJ2-1
size: medium-sized
D: .

CDR3: CASSPGGGRGEKLFF
DNA: TGTGCCAGCTCTCCGGGAGGGGGGCGCGGTGAAAAACTGTTTTTT
V: TRBV6-5
J: TRBJ1-4
size: medium-sized
D: .

CDR3: CASSLGTGRTGELFF
DNA: TGTGCCAGCAGCTTAGGGACAGGGAGAACCGGGGAGCTGTTTTTT
V: TRBV7-6
J: TRBJ2-2
size: many
D: TRBD1

CDR3: CASSRQAGRTDTQYF
DNA: TGTGCCAGCAGTCGTCAAGCGGGACGCACAGATACGCAGTATTTT
V: TRBV12-3/TRBV12-4
J: TRBJ2-3
size: .
D: TRBD2

CDR3: CASSPDRGRSTEAFF
DNA: TGTGCCAGCAGCCCAGACAGGGGGCGAAGTACTGAAGCTTTCTTT
V: TRBV5-5
J: TRBJ1-1
size: few
D: TRBD1

CDR3: CASSSIWGRHF
DNA: TGTGCCAGCAGTTCGATTTGGGGACGGCATTTT
V: TRBV6-2/TRBV6-3
J: TRBJ1-5
size: .
D: .

CDR3: CASGLGTSNEQFF
DNA: TGTGCCAGCGGGTTGGGGACTAGCAATGAGCAGTTCTTC
V: TRBV19
J: TRBJ2-1
size: .
D: TRBD2

CDR3: CASIDRGPDTQYF
DNA: TGTGCCAGTATCGACAGGGGGCCAGATACGCAGTATTTT
V: TRBV19
J: TRBJ2-3
size: once
D: TRBD1

CDR3: CASSIPGQGAAEQFF
DNA: TGTGCCAGCTCAATCCCGGGACAGGGGGCGGCTGAGCAGTTCTTC
V: TRBV18
J: TRBJ2-1
size: medium-sized
D: TRBD1

CDR3: CASRGIATYEQYF
DNA: TGCGCCAGCAGGGGGATAGCAACCTACGAGCAGTACTTC
V: TRBV5-1
J: TRBJ2-7
size: few
D: .

CDR3: CASSYSPHAGMAYEQYF
DNA: TGTGCCAGCAGTTACTCGCCTCACGCGGGGATGGCCTACGAGCAGTACTTC
V: TRBV6-2/TRBV6-3
J: TRBJ2-7
size: medium-sized
D: .

CDR3: CASSLWDAGHGYTF
DNA: TGCGCCAGCAGCTTGTGGGACGCGGGCCACGGCTACACCTTC
V: TRBV5-1
J: TRBJ1-2
size: .
D: .

CDR3: CSARDFGALNTEAFF
DNA: TGCAGTGCTAGAGATTTTGGGGCCCTGAACACTGAAGCTTTCTTT
V: TRBV20-1
J: TRBJ1-1
size: .
D: .

CDR3: CASSLGQGAHRSGANVLTF
DNA: TGTGCCAGCAGCTTAGGGCAGGGGGCACATCGCTCTGGGGCCAACGTCCTGACTTTC
V: TRBV11-1
J: TRBJ2-6
size: large
D: TRBD1